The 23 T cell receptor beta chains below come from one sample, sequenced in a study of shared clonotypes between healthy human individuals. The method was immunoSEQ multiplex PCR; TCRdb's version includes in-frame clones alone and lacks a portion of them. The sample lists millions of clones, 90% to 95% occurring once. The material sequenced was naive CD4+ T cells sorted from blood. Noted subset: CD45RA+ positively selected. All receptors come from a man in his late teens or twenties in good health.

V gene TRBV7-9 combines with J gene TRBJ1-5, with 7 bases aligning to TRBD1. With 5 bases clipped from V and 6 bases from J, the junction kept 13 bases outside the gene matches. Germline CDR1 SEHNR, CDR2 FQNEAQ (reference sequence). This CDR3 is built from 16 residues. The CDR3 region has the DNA TGTGCCAGCAGCCCTTACCTGACAGGGAAGGCTCAGCCCCAGCATTTT. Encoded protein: CASSPYLTGKAQPQHF. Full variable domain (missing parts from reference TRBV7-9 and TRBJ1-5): DTGVSQNPRHKITKRGQNVTFRCDPISEHNRLYWYRQTLGQGPEFLTYFQNEAQLEKSRLLSDRFSAERPKGSFSTLEIQRTEQGDSAMYLCASSPYLTGKAQPQHFGDGTRLSIL.

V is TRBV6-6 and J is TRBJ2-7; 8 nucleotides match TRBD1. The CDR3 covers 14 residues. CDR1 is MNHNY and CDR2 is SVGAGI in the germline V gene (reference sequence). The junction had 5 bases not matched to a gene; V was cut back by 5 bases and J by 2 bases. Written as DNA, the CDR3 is TGTGCCAGCAGTCGGCAGGGGGCGCCCTACGAGCAGTACTTC. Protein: CASSRQGAPYEQYF.

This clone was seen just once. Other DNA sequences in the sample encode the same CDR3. DNA of the CDR3: TGTGCCATCAGTCCGGGACAGGGGTATGGCTACACCTTC. It encodes CAISPGQGYGYTF. The chain recombines TRBV10-3 with TRBJ1-2; 10 bases line up with TRBD1. V trimming: 5 bases; J trimming: 5 bases; junction bases outside the gene matches: 2. CDR3 length equals 13 residues. Germline lookup yields CDR1 ENHRY and CDR2 SYGVKD.

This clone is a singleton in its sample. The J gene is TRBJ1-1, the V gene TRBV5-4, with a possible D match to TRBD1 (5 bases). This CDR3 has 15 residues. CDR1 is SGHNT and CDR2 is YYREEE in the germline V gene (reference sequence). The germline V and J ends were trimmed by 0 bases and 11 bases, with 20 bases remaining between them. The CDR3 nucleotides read TGTGCCAGCAGCTTGGGTGGGACCGGTCTAAGTTGGGCTTTCTTT. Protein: CASSLGGTGLSWAFF.

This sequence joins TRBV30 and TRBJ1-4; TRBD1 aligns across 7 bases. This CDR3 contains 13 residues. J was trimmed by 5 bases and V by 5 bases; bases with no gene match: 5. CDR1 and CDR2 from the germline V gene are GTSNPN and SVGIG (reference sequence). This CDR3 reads CAWAGQTNEKLFF. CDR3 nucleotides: TGTGCCTGGGCGGGACAGACGAATGAAAAACTGTTTTTT.

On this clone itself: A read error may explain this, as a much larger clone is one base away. CDR3 amino acids: CASSAFKGTVAFF. Here the CDR3 DNA reads TGTGCCAGCAGCGCGTTCAAGGGAACGGTAGCTTTCTTT. This rearrangement joins TRBV28 to TRBJ1-1, with D hard to call. Germline CDR1 and CDR2: MDHEN and SYDVKM. Trimming left V 6 bases short and J 10 bases short, with 18 bases between. This CDR3 spans 13 amino acids.

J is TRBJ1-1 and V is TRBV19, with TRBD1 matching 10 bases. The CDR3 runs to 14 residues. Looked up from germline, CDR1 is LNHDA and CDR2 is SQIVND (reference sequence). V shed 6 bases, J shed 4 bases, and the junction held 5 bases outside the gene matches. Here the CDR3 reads CASRTRTGGTEAFF. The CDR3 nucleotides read TGTGCCAGTAGAACCAGGACAGGGGGCACTGAAGCTTTCTTT.

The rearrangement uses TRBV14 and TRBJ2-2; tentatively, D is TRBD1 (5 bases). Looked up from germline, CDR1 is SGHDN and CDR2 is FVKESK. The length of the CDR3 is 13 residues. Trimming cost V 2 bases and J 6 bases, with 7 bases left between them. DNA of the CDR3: TGTGCCAGCAGCCAACAAGGGGCCGGGGAGCTGTTTTTT. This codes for CASSQQGAGELFF.

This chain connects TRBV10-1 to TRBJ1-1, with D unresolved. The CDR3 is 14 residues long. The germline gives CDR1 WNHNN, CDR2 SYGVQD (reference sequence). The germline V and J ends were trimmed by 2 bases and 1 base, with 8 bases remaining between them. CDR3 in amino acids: CASSETGRNTEAFF. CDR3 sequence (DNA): TGCGCCAGCAGTGAGACCGGGAGGAACACTGAAGCTTTCTTT.

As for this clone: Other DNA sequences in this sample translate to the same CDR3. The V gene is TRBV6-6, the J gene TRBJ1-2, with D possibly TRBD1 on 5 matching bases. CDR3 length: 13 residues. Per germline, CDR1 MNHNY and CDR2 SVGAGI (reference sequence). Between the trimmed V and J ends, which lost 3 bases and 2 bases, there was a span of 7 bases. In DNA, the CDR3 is TGTGCCAGCAGTTATCAGGGAAACTATGGCTACACCTTC. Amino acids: CASSYQGNYGYTF.

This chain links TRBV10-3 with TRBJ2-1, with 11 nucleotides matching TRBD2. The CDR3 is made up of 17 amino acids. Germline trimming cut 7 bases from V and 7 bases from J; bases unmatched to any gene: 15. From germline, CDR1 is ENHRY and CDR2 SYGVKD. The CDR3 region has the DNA TGTGCCATCACCGACCAAGTAGCGGGAGGGCCAGAAAATGAGCAGTTCTTC. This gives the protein CAITDQVAGGPENEQFF.

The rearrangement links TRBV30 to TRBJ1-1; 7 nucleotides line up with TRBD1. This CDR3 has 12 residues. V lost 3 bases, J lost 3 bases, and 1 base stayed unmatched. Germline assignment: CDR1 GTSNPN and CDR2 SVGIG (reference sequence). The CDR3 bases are TGTGCCTGGAGAGACAGGGACACTGAAGCTTTCTTT. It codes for CAWRDRDTEAFF.

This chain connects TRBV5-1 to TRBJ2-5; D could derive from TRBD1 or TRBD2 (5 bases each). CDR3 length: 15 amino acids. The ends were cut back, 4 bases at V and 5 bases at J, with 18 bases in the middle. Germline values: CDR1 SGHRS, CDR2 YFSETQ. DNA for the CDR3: TGCGCCAGCAGCGTAGGGACCGCGGCCAGGGAGACCCAGTACTTC. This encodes CASSVGTAARETQYF.

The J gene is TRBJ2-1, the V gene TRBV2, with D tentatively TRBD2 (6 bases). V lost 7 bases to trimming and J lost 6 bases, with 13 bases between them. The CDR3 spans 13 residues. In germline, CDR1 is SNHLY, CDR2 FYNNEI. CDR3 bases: TGTGCCAGCAAAGGGACGGGGGTCAATGAGCAGTTCTTC. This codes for CASKGTGVNEQFF.

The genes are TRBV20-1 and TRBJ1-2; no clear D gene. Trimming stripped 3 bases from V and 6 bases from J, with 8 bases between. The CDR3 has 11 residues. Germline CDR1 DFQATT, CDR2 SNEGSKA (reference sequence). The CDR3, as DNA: TGCAGTGCTAGGCTCGAGCATGGCTACACCTTC. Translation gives CSARLEHGYTF.

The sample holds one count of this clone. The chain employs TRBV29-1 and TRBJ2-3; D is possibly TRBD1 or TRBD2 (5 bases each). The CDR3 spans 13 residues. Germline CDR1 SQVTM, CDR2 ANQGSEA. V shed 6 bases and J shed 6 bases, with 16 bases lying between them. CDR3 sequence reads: CSVVRDGQDTQYF. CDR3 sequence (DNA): TGCAGCGTAGTGAGGGACGGGCAGGATACGCAGTATTTT.

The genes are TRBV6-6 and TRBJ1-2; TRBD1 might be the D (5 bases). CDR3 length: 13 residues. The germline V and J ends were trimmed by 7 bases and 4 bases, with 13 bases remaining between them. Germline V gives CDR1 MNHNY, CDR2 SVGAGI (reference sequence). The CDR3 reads CASTRGDIYGYTF. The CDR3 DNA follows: TGTGCCAGCACTAGGGGCGATATCTATGGCTACACCTTC.

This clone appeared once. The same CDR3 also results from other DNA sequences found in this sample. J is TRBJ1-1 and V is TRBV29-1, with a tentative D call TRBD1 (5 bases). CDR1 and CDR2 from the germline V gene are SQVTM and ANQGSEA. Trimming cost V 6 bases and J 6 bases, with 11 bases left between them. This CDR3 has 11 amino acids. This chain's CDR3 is CSVGQGAEAFF. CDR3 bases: TGCAGCGTCGGGCAGGGAGCTGAAGCTTTCTTT. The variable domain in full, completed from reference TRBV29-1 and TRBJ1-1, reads SAVISQKPSRDICQRGTSLTIQCQVDSQVTMMFWYRQQPGQSLTLIATANQGSEATYESGFVIDKFPISRPNLTFSTLTVSNMSPEDSSIYLCSVGQGAEAFFGQGTRLTVV.

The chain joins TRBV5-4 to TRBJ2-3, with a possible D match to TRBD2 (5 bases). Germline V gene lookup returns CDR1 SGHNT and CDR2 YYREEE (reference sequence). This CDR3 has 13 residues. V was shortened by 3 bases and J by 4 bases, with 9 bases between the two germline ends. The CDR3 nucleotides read TGTGCCAGCAGCTCCCGAGGGTCAGATACGCAGTATTTT. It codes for CASSSRGSDTQYF.

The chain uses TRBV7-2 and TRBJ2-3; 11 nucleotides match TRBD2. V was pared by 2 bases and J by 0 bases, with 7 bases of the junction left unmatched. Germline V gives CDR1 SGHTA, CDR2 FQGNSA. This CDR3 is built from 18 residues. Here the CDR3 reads CASSLRSGRASSTDTQYF. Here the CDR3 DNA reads TGTGCCAGCAGCTTACGTAGCGGGAGGGCCTCTAGCACAGATACGCAGTATTTT.

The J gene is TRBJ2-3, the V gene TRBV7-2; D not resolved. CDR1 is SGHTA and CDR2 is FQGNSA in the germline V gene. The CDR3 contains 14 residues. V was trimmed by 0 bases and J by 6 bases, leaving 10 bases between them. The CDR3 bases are TGTGCCAGCAGCTTAGCGCTCTCTAGTGATACGCAGTATTTT. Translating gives CASSLALSSDTQYF. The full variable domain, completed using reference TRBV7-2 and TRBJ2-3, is GAGVSQSPSNKVTEKGKDVELRCDPISGHTALYWYRQSLGQGLEFLIYFQGNSAPDKSGLPSDRFSAERTGGSVSTLTIQRTQQEDSAVYLCASSLALSSDTQYFGPGTRLTVL.

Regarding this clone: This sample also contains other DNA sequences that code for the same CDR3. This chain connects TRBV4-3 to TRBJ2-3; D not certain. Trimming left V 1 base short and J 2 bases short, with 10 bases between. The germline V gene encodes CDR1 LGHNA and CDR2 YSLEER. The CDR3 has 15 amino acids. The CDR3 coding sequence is TGCGCCAGCAGCCAAGTAGGCGGTTCCACAGATACGCAGTATTTT. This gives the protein CASSQVGGSTDTQYF.

CDR3 protein: CSVPNKPNTEAFF. The CDR3 region has the DNA TGCAGCGTTCCTAACAAGCCGAACACTGAAGCTTTCTTT. This chain joins TRBV29-1 and TRBJ1-1; D unclear. The CDR3 is made up of 13 amino acids. Trimming removed 5 bases at V and 1 base at J, with 11 bases between. CDR1 is SQVTM and CDR2 is ANQGSEA in the germline V gene.